This record covers a single T cell receptor beta chain. Its specificity is not known. The data derive from a study of blood T cells in healthy people across ages. Study findings and constraints: Shifts in expanded clonotypes may have been confounded by donor CMV status, which was unknown. Among long-lived donors, naive CD4+ cells were more numerous and diversity higher than in aged donors.

Sample-barcoded 5' priming and a J-beta primer mix drove a second PCR of about 7 to 11 cycles. TCRdb used MiXCR to reprocess the 5' RACE reads, holding one entry per CDR3 protein. The table lists about 510,000 distinct CDR3 sequences, around a quarter of them singletons, with approximately 4% in the top ten. The CDR3 consists of 12 residues. Germline V gives CDR1 LGHDT, CDR2 YNNKEL (reference sequence). The sample also formed part of further work on T cells of mothers and their children.

The source material was blood. The V and J genes are TRBV3-1 and TRBJ2-5; D is unresolved. Gene TRBJ2-1 matches the end of the DNA better, so the J call may be wrong. The clonotype comes from a boy younger than 10 in good health. This chain's CDR3 is CASSLPSDEQFF. The DNA of the CDR3 is TGTGCCAGCAGCCTGCCATCGGATGAGCAGTTCTTC.